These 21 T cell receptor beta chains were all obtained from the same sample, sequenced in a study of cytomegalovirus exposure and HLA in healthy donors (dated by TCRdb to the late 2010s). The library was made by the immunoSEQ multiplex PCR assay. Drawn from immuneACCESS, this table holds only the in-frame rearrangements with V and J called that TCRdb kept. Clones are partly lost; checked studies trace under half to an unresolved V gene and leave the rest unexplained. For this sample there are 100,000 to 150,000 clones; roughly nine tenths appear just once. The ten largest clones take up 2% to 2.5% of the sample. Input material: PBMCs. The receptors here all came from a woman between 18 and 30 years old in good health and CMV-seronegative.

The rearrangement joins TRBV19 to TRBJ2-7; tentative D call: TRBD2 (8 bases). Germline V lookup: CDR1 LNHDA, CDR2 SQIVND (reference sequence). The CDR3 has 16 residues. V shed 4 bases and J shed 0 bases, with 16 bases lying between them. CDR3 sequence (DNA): TGTGCCAGTAGTACGGGGGGGGACAGTTTCTCCTACGAGCAGTACTTC. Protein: CASSTGGDSFSYEQYF. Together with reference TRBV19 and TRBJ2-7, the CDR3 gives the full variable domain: DGGITQSPKYLFRKEGQNVTLSCEQNLNHDAMYWYRQDPGQGLRLIYYSQIVNDFQKGDIAEGYSVSREKKESFPLTVTSAQKNPTAFYLCASSTGGDSFSYEQYFGPGTRLTVT.

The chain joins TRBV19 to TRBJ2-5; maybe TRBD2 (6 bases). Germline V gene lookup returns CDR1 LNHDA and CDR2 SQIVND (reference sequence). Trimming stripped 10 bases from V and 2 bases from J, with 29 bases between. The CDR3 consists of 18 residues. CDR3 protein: CAIRPPGTPGGRQETQYF. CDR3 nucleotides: TGTGCCATTAGACCTCCCGGGACTCCGGGCGGCCGACAAGAGACCCAGTACTTC.

The CDR3 nucleotides read TGTGCCAGCAGTTCGACTTTGCTGGACATTCAGTACTTC. Translating gives CASSSTLLDIQYF. The chain uses TRBV7-9 and TRBJ2-4; D ambiguous. Germline CDR1 SEHNR, CDR2 FQNEAQ (reference sequence). Trimming removed 6 bases at V and 8 bases at J, with 14 bases between. The CDR3 is made up of 13 amino acids.

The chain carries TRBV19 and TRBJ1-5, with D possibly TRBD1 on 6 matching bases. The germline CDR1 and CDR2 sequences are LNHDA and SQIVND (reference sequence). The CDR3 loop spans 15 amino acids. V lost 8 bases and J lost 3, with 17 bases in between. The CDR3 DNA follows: TGTGCCAGTCTCCCCGGGGGGGGCTACAATCAGCCCCAGCATTTT. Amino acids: CASLPGGGYNQPQHF.

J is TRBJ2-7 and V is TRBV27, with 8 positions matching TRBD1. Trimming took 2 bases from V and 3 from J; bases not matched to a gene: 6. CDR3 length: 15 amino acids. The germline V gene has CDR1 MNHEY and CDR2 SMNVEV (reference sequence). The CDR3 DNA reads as TGTGCCAGCAGTTTAAGAGGACAGGGCGTCTACGAGCAGTACTTC. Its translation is CASSLRGQGVYEQYF.

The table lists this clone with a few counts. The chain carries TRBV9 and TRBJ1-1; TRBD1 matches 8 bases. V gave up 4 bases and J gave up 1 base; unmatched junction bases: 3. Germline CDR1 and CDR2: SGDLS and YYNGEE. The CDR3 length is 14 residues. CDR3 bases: TGTGCCAGCAGCACAGGGGGATGGAACACTGAAGCTTTCTTT. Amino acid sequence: CASSTGGWNTEAFF.

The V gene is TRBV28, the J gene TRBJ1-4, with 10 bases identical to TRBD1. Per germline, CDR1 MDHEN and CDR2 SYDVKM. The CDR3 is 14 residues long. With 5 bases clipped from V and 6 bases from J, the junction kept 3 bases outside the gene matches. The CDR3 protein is CASSPDRGHEKLFF. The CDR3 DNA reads TGTGCCAGCAGTCCCGACAGGGGGCATGAAAAACTGTTTTTT.

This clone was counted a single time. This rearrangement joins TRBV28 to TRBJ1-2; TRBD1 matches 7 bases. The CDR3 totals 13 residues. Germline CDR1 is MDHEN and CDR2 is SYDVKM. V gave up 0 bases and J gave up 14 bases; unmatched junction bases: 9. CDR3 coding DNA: TGTGCCAGCAGTTTATGGCGACAGGGCCTGAGGACCTTC. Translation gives CASSLWRQGLRTF.

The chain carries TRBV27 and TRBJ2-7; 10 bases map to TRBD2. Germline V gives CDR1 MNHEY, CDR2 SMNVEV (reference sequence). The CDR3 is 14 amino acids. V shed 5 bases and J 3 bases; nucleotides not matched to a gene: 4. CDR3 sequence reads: CASSSGTSDYEQYF. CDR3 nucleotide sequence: TGTGCCAGCAGTAGCGGGACTAGCGACTACGAGCAGTACTTC.

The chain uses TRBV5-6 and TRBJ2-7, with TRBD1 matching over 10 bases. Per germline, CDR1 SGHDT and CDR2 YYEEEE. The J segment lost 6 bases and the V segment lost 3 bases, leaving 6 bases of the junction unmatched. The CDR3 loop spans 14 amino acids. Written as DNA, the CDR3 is TGTGCCAGCAGCTCCGGGACAGGGGTTAGCGAGCAGTACTTC. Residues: CASSSGTGVSEQYF.

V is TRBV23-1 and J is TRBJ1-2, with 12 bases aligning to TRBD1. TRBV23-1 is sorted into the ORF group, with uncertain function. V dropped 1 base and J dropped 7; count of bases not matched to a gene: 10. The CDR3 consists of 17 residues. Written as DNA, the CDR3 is TGCGCCAGCAGTCAATATACCCGGGACAGGGGGCGTTGTGGCTACACCTTC. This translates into CASSQYTRDRGRCGYTF.

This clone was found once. The CDR3 spells CASSIGQGGRETQYF. Written as DNA, the CDR3 is TGTGCCAGTAGTATAGGACAGGGAGGAAGGGAGACCCAGTACTTC. The chain uses TRBV19 and TRBJ2-5, with D possibly being TRBD1 (7 bases). Trimming removed 1 base from V and 5 bases from J, with 14 bases in between. Germline V lookup: CDR1 LNHDA, CDR2 SQIVND (reference sequence). The CDR3 covers 15 residues.

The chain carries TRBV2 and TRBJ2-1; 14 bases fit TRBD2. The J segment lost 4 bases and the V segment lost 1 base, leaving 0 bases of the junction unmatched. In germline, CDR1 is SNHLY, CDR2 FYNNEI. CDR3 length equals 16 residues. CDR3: CASSEGLAGGYNEQFF. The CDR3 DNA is TGTGCCAGCAGTGAAGGACTAGCGGGAGGGTACAATGAGCAGTTCTTC.

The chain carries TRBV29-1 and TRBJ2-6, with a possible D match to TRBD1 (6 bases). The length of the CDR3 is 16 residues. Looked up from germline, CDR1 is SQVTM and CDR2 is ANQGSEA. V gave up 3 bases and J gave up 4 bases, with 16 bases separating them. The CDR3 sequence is CSVEPLQGNGANVLTF. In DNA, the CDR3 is TGCAGCGTTGAGCCCCTCCAGGGGAACGGGGCCAACGTCCTGACTTTC.

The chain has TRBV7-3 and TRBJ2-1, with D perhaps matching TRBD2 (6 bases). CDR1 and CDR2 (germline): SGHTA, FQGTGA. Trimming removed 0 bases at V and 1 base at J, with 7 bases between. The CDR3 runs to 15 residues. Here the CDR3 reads CASSLTGTSYNEQFF. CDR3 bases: TGTGCCAGCAGCTTAACAGGGACTTCCTACAATGAGCAGTTCTTC.

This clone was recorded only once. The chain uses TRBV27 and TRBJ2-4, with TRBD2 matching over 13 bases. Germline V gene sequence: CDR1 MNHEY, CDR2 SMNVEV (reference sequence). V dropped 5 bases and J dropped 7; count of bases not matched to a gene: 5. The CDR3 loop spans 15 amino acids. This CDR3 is CASSDGTSGKNIQYF. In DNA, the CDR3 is TGTGCCAGCAGTGACGGGACTAGCGGGAAGAACATTCAGTACTTC.

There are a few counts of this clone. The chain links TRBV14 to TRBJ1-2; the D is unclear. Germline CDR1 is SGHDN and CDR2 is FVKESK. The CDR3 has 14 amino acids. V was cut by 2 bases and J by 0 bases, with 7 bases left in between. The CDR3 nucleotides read TGTGCCAGCAGCCAATTGACACCTAACTATGGCTACACCTTC. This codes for CASSQLTPNYGYTF. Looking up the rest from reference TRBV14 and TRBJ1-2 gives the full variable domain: EAGVTQFPSHSVIEKGQTVTLRCDPISGHDNLYWYRRVMGKEIKFLLHFVKESKQDESGMPNNRFLAERTGGTYSTLKVQPAELEDSGVYFCASSQLTPNYGYTFGSGTRLTVV.

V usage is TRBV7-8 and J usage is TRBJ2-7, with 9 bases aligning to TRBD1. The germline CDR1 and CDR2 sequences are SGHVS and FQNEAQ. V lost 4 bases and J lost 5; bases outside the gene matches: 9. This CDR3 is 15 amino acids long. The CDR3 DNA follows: TGTGCCAGCAGCTCCCCCGCCGGGACAGGGAACGAGCAGTACTTC. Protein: CASSSPAGTGNEQYF.

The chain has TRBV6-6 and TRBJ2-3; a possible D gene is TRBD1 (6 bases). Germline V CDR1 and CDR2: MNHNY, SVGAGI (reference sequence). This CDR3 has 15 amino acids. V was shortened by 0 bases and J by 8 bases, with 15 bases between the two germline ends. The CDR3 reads CASSYSAGAVPTQYF. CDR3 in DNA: TGTGCCAGCAGTTACTCGGCAGGGGCGGTCCCTACGCAGTATTTT.

The CDR3 nucleotides read TGCGCCAGCAGCGGAGGTGGGGACAATCAGCCCCAGCATTTT. Amino acid sequence: CASSGGGDNQPQHF. The chain has TRBV5-1 and TRBJ1-5; the D is unclear. Germline CDR1 is SGHRS and CDR2 is YFSETQ. V was shortened by 4 bases and J by 3 bases, with 11 bases between the two germline ends. The CDR3 covers 14 residues.

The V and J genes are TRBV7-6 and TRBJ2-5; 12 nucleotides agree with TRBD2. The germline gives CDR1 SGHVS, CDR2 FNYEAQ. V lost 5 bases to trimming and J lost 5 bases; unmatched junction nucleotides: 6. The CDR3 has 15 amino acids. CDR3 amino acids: CASSRGTSGWETQYF. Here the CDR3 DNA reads TGTGCCAGCAGCCGTGGGACTAGCGGGTGGGAGACCCAGTACTTC.